This TCR beta chain was observed in a study of vaccination and CD4 T cells after COVID-19 (dated by TCRdb to 2021 to 2024). Regarding the research as a whole: Convalescent patients had a positive SARS-CoV-2 result on nasal swab PCR, and of these patients, some 10 had mild disease and one had severe disease. The convalescent cohort comprised six males and four females, including two Hispanic individuals, seven Caucasians, two Asians and one multiracial person. Participants received two doses of either the Pfizer-BioNTech BNT162b2 vaccine (n=8) or the Moderna mRNA-1273 vaccine (n=2). Post-COVID blood samples were collected from convalescent patients a median of approximately 93 days after diagnosis, with a range of about 35 to 161 days. Post-vaccine blood samples were taken a median of roughly 75 days after the second vaccine dose, with a range of about 14 to 241 days. The cultures were stimulated with overlapping spike peptide pools from SARS-CoV-2 and from the common cold coronaviruses HCoV-NL63, HCoV-OC43 and HCoV-229E. Control cultures received a CEFX viral epitope pool as the positive control, an HIV-1 Nef peptide pool as the negative control, or no peptide. The spike-specific CD4+ TCR repertoire was compared before and after mRNA vaccination in approximately ten COVID-19 convalescent patients and several infection-naive healthy vaccine recipients.

Interpreted using the paper, the treatment or condition label stands for: roughly 10-day PBMC culture with coronavirus spike peptide pools or control peptides (ViraFEST assay). The ViraFEST assay, used in the study, expanded antigen-specific T cells with peptide pools and then identified the expanded clonotypes through TCR sequencing. The convalescent patients' positive SARS-CoV-2 PCR tests fell between March and December 2020, which was before the Alpha, Beta and Delta variants emerged in the United States. Each well held around 2 million PBMCs cultured in IMDM containing roughly 5% human AB serum and approximately 9.1 IU/ml IL-2, with 8.5 to 10 ug/ml peptide pools added. Half of the culture medium was replaced with fresh IL-2-containing medium on days 3 and 7. Once the cells had been in culture for about 10 days, the EasySep CD4+ T cell isolation kit was used to isolate CD4+ T cells by negative selection. PBMCs were separated from whole blood using Ficoll-Paque Plus gradient centrifugation and then either used fresh or cryopreserved at -140C. In general, triplicate wells were set up for every culture condition.

General conclusions and limits of the study: Relatively few convalescent patients were included in the study, and early timepoints after natural infection were not analyzed. The median count of SARS-CoV-2-reactive clonotypes went up from 20 to 25 after infection to 38 after vaccination, although the change was not significant. Of the vaccine-specific clones in convalescent patients, 304 of 307, or nearly all, reacted only to SARS-CoV-2 spike and did not cross-react with common cold coronaviruses. In convalescent patients, a median about 86% of post-vaccine SARS-CoV-2-reactive clones were detected only after vaccination, suggesting vaccine-specific priming.

Points on this clonotype: Its specific antigen is unknown. Base qualities were left out, and no much larger clone turns up one base away.

Preparation of the library involved PCR. DNA from cultured CD4+ T cells underwent TCR sequencing with the Oncomine TCR Beta short-read assay at the Johns Hopkins FTIC core. The QIAamp micro DNA kit was used to extract genomic DNA from the cultured CD4+ T cells. Oncomine TCR Beta libraries made from cultured CD4+ T cells were pooled using unique dual indexes and sequenced on an Illumina iSeq 100. Turning to the authors' computational methods: Non-productive sequences were removed, and CDR3s not starting with C, not ending with F or W, or shorter than 7 amino acids were discarded. The MANAFEST web application identified antigen-specific clonotypes by comparing peptide-stimulated wells against reference wells and other culture wells. Positive clones required FDR below 0.05, an odds ratio above 5, and productive frequency above 0.1% in at least two of three replicate wells. Cross-reactive clonotypes were defined as significantly expanded in both SARS-CoV-2 spike wells and at least one common cold coronavirus spike condition. Levenshtein distances (stringdist) and unrooted phylogenetic trees (ape) in R version 3.6.1 were used to assess CDR3 homology. In TCRdb, the public reads were trimmed at Q25 with fastp and aligned with MiXCR, with productive beta chains retained. Merged by CDR3 protein, the rows form single entries marked with the most common genes and DNA. The V and J calls, along with clone size, are taken from TCRdb and not from the paper's own processing. This sample holds roughly 12,000 distinct CDR3 sequences; about 79% were observed only once. 26% of the sample is taken by the ten largest.

The TCR was taken from a human donor who had recovered from COVID-19. Material: CD4+ T cells from blood, cultured in vitro.

This receptor carries the CDR3 CASSETHGQGLETQYF. The nucleotide sequence is given as TGTGCCAGCAGTGAAACTCACGGACAGGGGCTAGAGACCCAGTACTTC. The chain is assembled from TRBV6-1 and TRBJ2-5, and TRBD1 aligns with 9 junction nucleotides. In the germline V gene, CDR1 corresponds to MNHNS and CDR2 to SASEGT. For this chain, trimming is 2 bases at the V end and 4 bases at the J end, and the number of junction bases without a gene match is 8. Reading from cysteine to phenylalanine, the CDR3 counts 16 amino acids. The sequence is cut down to CDR3 DNA, 48 bases in frame from base 1.